These 8 T cell receptor beta chains originate from one sample sequenced in a study of identical twins. MiXCR, run by TCRdb on the 5' RACE reads, gives a single entry per CDR3 protein. The data show approximately 530,000 distinct CDR3 sequences, 20% to 25% seen once. These records were also assigned to another study, of yellow fever vaccine responses in identical twins.

The sequenced sample consisted of CD4+ T cells sorted from blood. These receptor sequences come from a woman in her late teens or twenties in good health.

The chain employs TRBV29-1 and TRBJ2-7; TRBD2 matches 11 bases. The junction had 3 bases not matched to a gene; V was cut back by 3 bases and J by 2 bases. From germline, CDR1 is SQVTM and CDR2 ANQGSEA. The CDR3 runs 14 residues. The CDR3 sequence is CSVESSGGTYEQYF. CDR3 sequence (DNA): TGCAGCGTTGAGTCTAGCGGGGGGACCTACGAGCAGTACTTC.

The chain is built from TRBV11-1 and TRBJ2-1, with a weak D call TRBD2 (5 bases). With 8 bases removed from V and 7 bases from J, the gap between germline ends came to 33 bases. The CDR3 runs to 19 residues. The germline gives CDR1 SGHAT, CDR2 FQDESV (reference sequence). DNA for the CDR3: TGTGCCAGCGATTCTTTGGGAGTCCCGAAGTCCGACGGAAAGAATGAGCAGTTCTTC. This sequence encodes CASDSLGVPKSDGKNEQFF.

This clonotype showed up just a few times. The chain joins TRBV5-1 to TRBJ2-3; possibly TRBD2 for D (6 bases). The CDR3 totals 16 residues. The V gene's germline CDR1 is SGHRS and CDR2 YFSETQ. Trimming took off 0 bases at V and 0 bases at J, with 11 bases between the two ends. This CDR3 is CASSLVGSGSTDTQYF. In nucleotides, the CDR3 is TGCGCCAGCAGCTTGGTAGGTAGCGGCAGCACAGATACGCAGTATTTT. The full variable domain, its missing parts supplied by reference TRBV5-1 and TRBJ2-3, is KAGVTQTPRYLIKTRGQQVTLSCSPISGHRSVSWYQQTPGQGLQFLFEYFSETQRNKGNFPGRFSGRQFSNSRSEMNVSTLELGDSALYLCASSLVGSGSTDTQYFGPGTRLTVL.

The V gene is TRBV5-1, the J gene TRBJ2-3; D assignment may be TRBD1 or TRBD2 (6 bases each). Germline V CDR1 and CDR2: SGHRS, YFSETQ. The CDR3 spans 14 residues. The V and J ends lost 10 bases and 0 bases respectively, with 15 bases between them. In DNA, the CDR3 is TGCGCCGCGCGGGACATTCCTAGCACAGATACGCAGTATTTT. It encodes CAARDIPSTDTQYF.

The chain joins TRBV24-1 to TRBJ2-1, with a tentative D call TRBD2 (5 bases). V lost 4 bases to trimming and J lost 0 bases, with 6 bases between them. Germline CDR1 reads KGHDR; CDR2 reads SFDVKD. The CDR3 loop spans 14 amino acids. CDR3: CATSEAASYNEQFF. The CDR3 DNA sequence: TGTGCCACCAGTGAAGCGGCCTCCTACAATGAGCAGTTCTTC.

Only a few counts were recorded for this clonotype. V is TRBV28 and J is TRBJ2-7, with TRBD1 matching over 11 bases. V was pared by 5 bases and J by 7 bases, with 7 bases of the junction left unmatched. The CDR3 is 14 amino acids. Per the germline V gene, CDR1 is MDHEN and CDR2 is SYDVKM. The CDR3 coding sequence is TGTGCCAGCAGTGGGGGACAGGGGGAACGAGAGCAGTACTTC. This gives the protein CASSGGQGEREQYF.

This clonotype was recorded a few times. V and J are TRBV10-3 and TRBJ2-2, with D possibly TRBD1 on 6 matching bases. V was cut by 3 bases and J by 2 bases, with 10 bases left in between. This CDR3 contains 15 residues. CDR1 is ENHRY and CDR2 is SYGVKD in the germline V gene. DNA for the CDR3: TGTGCCATCAGTGACAGGGGCGAAAACACCGGGGAGCTGTTTTTT. This translates into CAISDRGENTGELFF.

The gene calls are TRBV3-1 and TRBJ2-2, with unresolved D. Germline lookup yields CDR1 LGHDT and CDR2 YNNKEL (reference sequence). CDR3 length equals 14 residues. V lost 1 base and J 6 bases, leaving 9 bases between the germline ends. CDR3 sequence reads: CASSQGWVSGELFF. The CDR3, as DNA: TGTGCCAGCAGCCAAGGGTGGGTGTCCGGGGAGCTGTTTTTT.